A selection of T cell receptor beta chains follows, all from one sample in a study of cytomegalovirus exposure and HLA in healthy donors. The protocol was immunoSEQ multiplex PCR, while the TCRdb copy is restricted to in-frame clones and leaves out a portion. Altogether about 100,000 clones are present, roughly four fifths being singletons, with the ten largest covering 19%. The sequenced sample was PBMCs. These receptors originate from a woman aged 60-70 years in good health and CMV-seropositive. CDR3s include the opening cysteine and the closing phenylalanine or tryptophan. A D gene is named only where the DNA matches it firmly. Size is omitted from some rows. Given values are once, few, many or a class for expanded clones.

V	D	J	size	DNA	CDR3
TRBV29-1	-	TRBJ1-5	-	TGCAGCGTACGGGAAAATAGCAATCAGCCCCAGCATTTT	CSVRENSNQPQHF
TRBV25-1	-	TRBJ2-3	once	TGTGCCAGCAGTGAATCTAGCACAGATACGCAGTATTTT	CASSESSTDTQYF
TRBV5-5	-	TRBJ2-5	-	TGTGCCAGTCAGTGGGGGCAGAATCAAGAGACCCAGTACTTC	CASQWGQNQETQYF
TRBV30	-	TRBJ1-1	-	TGTGCCTGGAGTGCCTACAGGGTCTTGAGCACTGAAGCTTTCTTT	CAWSAYRVLSTEAFF
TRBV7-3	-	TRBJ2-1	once	TGTGCCAGCAGCATAAACCACGGGACACCATACAATGAGCAGTTCTTC	CASSINHGTPYNEQFF
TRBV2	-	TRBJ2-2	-	TGTGCCAGCAGTGAAGTTATTCACTCCACCGGGGAGCTGTTTTTT	CASSEVIHSTGELFF
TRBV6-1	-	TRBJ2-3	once	TGTGCCAGCCTGAGAATCACAGATACGCAGTATTTT	CASLRITDTQYF
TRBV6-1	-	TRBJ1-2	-	TGTGCCAGCAGTGAGACGGGTTACTATGGCTACACCTTC	CASSETGYYGYTF
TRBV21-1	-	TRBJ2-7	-	TGTGCCAGCAGCAGAGGCCAGCGGGGCCACGAGCAGTACTTC	CASSRGQRGHEQYF
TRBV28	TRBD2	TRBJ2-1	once	TGTGCCAGCTTGCCTAGCGGAGGTGAGGGCCCCTACAATGAGCAGTTCTTC	CASLPSGGEGPYNEQFF
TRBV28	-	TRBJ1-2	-	TGTGCCAGCAGTTTGCAGGGCGGAAATGGCTACACCTTC	CASSLQGGNGYTF
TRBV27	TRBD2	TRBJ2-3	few	TGTGCCAGCCTAGTCCGACTAGCGGGAATGGATACGCAGTATTTT	CASLVRLAGMDTQYF
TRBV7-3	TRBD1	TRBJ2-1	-	TGTGCCAGCAGCTCGGACAGGGGGTCCTACAATGAGCAGTTCTTC	CASSSDRGSYNEQFF
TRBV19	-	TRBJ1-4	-	TGTGCCAGTAGTATAGACGGACAGCTTAATGAAAAACTGTTTTTT	CASSIDGQLNEKLFF
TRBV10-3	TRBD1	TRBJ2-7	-	TGTGCCACCGCCGCGGACAGGGGGAACGAGCAGTACTTC	CATAADRGNEQYF
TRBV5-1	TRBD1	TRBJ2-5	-	TGCGCCAGCAGCCGGACAGGGGCGAATCGGGAGACCCAGTACTTC	CASSRTGANRETQYF
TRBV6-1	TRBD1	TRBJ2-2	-	TGTGCCAGCAGGAGGGGGACAGGGGTGACCGGGGAGCTGTTTTTT	CASRRGTGVTGELFF
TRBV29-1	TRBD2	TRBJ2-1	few	TGCAGCGCCATACTAGCGGGAGGGCCGATGTTACGTGAGCAGTTCTTC	CSAILAGGPMLREQFF
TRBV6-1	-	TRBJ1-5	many	TGTGCCAGCAGGTCAGGACTTAGCAATCAGCCCCAGCATTTT	CASRSGLSNQPQHF
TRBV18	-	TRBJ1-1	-	TGTGCCAGCTCATCAAAATCCGGGGAAACTGAAGCTTTCTTT	CASSSKSGETEAFF
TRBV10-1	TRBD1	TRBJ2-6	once	TGCGCCAGCAGTCCGACAGGGGGTCCTGGGGCCAACGTCCTGACTTTC	CASSPTGGPGANVLTF
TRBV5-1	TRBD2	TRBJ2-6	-	TGCGCCAGCGGCACGGGACTAGTCCACTCTGGGGCCAACGTCCTGACTTTC	CASGTGLVHSGANVLTF
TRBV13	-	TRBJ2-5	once	TGTGCCAGCAGCTTAATGGGGAGAGGGGAGACCCAGTACTTC	CASSLMGRGETQYF
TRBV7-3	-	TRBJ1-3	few	TGTGCCAGCAGCCCAGGAAACACCATATATTTT	CASSPGNTIYF
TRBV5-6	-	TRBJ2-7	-	TGTGCCAGCAGCTTGGCGTCCTACGAGCAGTACTTC	CASSLASYEQYF
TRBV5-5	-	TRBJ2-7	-	TGTGCCAGCAGTCGCGGACAGACCTACGAGCAGTACTTC	CASSRGQTYEQYF
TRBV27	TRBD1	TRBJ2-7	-	TGTGCCAGCAGTTGGCGGACCCGAGACAGGGGGTACGAGCAGTACTTC	CASSWRTRDRGYEQYF
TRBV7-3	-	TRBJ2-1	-	TGTGCCAGCAGCTTAATATCTGCCTTCGGGAAGTTAAATGAGCAGTTCTTC	CASSLISAFGKLNEQFF
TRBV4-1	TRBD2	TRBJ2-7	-	TGCGCCAGCAGCCATAGCCAAGGGACTAGCGGCGGGACCATCTTC	CASSHSQGTSGGTIF
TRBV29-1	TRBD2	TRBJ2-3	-	TGCAGCGTTGAACGGCTAGCGGAGACCACAGATACGCAGTATTTT	CSVERLAETTDTQYF
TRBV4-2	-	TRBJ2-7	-	TGTGCCAGCAGCCAGCCCGGGACATATCCCTACGAGCAGTACTTC	CASSQPGTYPYEQYF
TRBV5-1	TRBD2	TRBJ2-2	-	TGCGCCAGCAAGGTGGGAGCGGGAGGTAACACCGGGGAGCTGTTTTTT	CASKVGAGGNTGELFF
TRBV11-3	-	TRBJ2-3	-	TGTGCCAGCAGCTCCATGAGTCGTGATACGCAGTATTTT	CASSSMSRDTQYF
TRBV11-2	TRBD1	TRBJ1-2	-	TGTGCCAGCAGCGGGACAGCGGGCTATGGCTACACCTTC	CASSGTAGYGYTF
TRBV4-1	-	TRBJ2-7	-	TGCGCCAGCAGCCCCGACAGCCAGAGGCTCTACGAGCAGTACTTC	CASSPDSQRLYEQYF
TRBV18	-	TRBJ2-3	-	TGTGCCAGCTCACCAAACGAAGCGGGCACAGATACGCAGTATTTT	CASSPNEAGTDTQYF
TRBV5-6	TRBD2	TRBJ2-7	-	TGTGCCAGCAGCTTTAGCGGGAGCTCCTACGAGCAGTACTTC	CASSFSGSSYEQYF
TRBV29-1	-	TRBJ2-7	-	TGCAGCGTTGAAGTCCATGGAGTAGGAGTAGACGAGCAGTACTTC	CSVEVHGVGVDEQYF
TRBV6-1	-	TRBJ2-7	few	TGTGCCAGCAGGTCTGGGGGGAGCCCTCTCGAGCAGTACTTC	CASRSGGSPLEQYF
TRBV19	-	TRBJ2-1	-	TGTGCCAGTAAACAGGGTTACAATGAGCAGTTCTTC	CASKQGYNEQFF
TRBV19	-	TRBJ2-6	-	TGTGCCAGTAGTATCGGACTGTCCTCTGGGGCCAACGTCCTGACTTTC	CASSIGLSSGANVLTF
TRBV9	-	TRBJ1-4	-	TGTGCCAGCAGCCCGAGGGCTAATGAAAAACTGTTTTTT	CASSPRANEKLFF
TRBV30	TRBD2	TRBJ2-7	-	TGTGCCTGGGCTACTAGCGGCTTAGGGGAGCAGTACTTC	CAWATSGLGEQYF
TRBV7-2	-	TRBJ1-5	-	TGTGCCAGCAGCTTTGTCGCCACGAGTTATCAGCCCCAGCATTTT	CASSFVATSYQPQHF
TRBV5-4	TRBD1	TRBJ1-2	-	TGTGCCAGCAGCTTTTCAGGGGGCCATGGCTACACCTTC	CASSFSGGHGYTF